This TCR beta chain was observed in a study of early T cells in non-severe SARS-CoV-2 infection. For the study at large: The sequenced material was bulk RNA from unsorted whole blood, and its chains were unpaired.

The CDR3 length is 13 residues. The ends were cut back, 0 bases at V and 8 bases at J, with 9 bases in the middle. CDR1 is SGDLS, CDR2 YYNGEE, per germline. At least ten counts were recorded for this clonotype. Its antigen is currently unknown. Each single cDNA molecule received a unique molecular identifier. TCRdb analysed the 5' RACE reads with MiXCR anew, one entry per CDR3 protein. Of tens of thousands of distinct CDR3 sequences in the sample, roughly a tenth are singletons; the top ten hold under 10%. Findings and limits, study-wide: Private and CD4 specificities were missed by VDJdb matching, which favored anti-spike CD8 responses.

The TCR was taken from an adult who was a healthcare worker with PCR-confirmed SARS-CoV-2 infection or an uninfected control (not recorded which). This sample comprised whole blood, obtained at baseline. The chain uses TRBV9 and TRBJ1-5; D is unclear. Here the CDR3 reads CASSVDGGEPQHF. The CDR3 nucleotides read TGTGCCAGCAGCGTAGACGGCGGGGAGCCCCAGCATTTT.